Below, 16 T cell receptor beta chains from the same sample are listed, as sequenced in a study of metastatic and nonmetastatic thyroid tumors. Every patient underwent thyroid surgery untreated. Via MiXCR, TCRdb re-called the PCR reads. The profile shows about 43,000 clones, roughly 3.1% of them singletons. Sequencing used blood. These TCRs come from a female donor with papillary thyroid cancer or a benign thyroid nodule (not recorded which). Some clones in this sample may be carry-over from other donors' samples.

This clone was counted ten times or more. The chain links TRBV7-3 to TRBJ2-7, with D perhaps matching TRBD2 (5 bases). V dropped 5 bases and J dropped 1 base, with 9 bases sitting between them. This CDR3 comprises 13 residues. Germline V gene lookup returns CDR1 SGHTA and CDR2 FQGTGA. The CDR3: CASSPSGSYEQYF. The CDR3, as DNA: TGTGCCAGCAGCCCGTCGGGGTCCTACGAGCAGTACTTC. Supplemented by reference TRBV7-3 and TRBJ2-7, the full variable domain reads GAGVSQTPSNKVTEKGKYVELRCDPISGHTALYWYRQSLGQGPEFLIYFQGTGAADDSGLPNDRFFAVRPEGSVSTLKIQRTERGDSAVYLCASSPSGSYEQYFGPGTRLTVT.

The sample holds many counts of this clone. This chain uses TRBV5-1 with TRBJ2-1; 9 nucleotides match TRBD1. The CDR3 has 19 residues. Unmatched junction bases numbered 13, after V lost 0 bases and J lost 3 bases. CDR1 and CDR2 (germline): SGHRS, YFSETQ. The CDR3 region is CASSLGGTGSRTYYNEQFF. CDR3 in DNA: TGCGCCAGCAGCTTGGGAGGGACAGGGTCTAGGACTTACTACAATGAGCAGTTCTTC.

The CDR3 nucleotides read TGTGCCAGCAGTTTGAGCGCTAGCACAGATACGCAGTATTTT. It is translated as CASSLSASTDTQYF. The rearrangement joins TRBV6-5 to TRBJ2-3; D unresolved. The germline gives CDR1 MNHEY, CDR2 SVGAGI. This CDR3 is 14 amino acids long. V was trimmed by 4 bases and J by 0 bases, leaving 8 bases between them.

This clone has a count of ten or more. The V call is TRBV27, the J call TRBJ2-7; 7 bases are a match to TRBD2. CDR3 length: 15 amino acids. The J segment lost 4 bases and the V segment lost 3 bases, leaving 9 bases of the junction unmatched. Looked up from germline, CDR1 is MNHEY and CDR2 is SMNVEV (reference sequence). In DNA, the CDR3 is TGTGCCAGCAGTTTCCGGGGTAGCGGGTTATACGAGCAGTACTTC. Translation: CASSFRGSGLYEQYF.

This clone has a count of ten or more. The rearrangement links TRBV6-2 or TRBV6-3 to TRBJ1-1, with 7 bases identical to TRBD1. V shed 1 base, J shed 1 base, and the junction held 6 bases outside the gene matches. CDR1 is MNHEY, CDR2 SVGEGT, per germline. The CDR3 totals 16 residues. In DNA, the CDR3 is TGTGCCAGCAGTTACTTCCCGACAGGGCCGAACACTGAAGCTTTCTTT. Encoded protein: CASSYFPTGPNTEAFF.

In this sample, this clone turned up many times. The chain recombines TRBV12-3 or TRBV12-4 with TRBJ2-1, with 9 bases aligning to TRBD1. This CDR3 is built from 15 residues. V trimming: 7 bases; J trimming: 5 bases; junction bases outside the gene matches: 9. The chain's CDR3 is CASNFRDRANNEQFF. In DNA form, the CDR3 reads TGTGCCAGCAACTTTAGGGACAGGGCGAACAATGAGCAGTTCTTC.

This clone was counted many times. The CDR3 DNA is TGCAGTGCTCCGTCTTTGGGGAGACTGAACACTGAAGCTTTCTTT. It codes for CSAPSLGRLNTEAFF. The chain is built from TRBV20-1 and TRBJ1-1; D remains unclear. This CDR3 contains 15 residues. V lost 5 bases and J lost 0, with 16 bases in between. CDR1 is DFQATT, CDR2 SNEGSKA, per germline (reference sequence).

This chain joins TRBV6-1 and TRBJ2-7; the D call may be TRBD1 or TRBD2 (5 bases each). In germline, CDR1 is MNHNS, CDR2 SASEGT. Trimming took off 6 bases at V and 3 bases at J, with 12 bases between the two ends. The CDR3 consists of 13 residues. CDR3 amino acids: CASRGDGDYEQYF. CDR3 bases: TGTGCCAGCAGGGGGGACGGCGACTACGAGCAGTACTTC.

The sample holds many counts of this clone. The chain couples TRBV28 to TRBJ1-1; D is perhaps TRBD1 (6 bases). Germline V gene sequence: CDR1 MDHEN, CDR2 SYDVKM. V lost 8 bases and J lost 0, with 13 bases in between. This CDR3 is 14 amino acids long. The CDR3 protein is CASGPGALNTEAFF. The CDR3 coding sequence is TGTGCCAGCGGCCCAGGGGCATTGAACACTGAAGCTTTCTTT.

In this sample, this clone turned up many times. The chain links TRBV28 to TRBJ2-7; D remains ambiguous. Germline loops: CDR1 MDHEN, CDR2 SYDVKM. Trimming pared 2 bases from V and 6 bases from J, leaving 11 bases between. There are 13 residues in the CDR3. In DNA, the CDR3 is TGTGCCAGCAGTTTAACCCCCCGTCCCGAGCAGTACTTC. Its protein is CASSLTPRPEQYF. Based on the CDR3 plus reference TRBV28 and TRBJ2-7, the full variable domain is DVKVTQSSRYLVKRTGEKVFLECVQDMDHENMFWYRQDPGLGLRLIYFSYDVKMKEKGDIPEGYSVSREKKERFSLILESASTNQTSMYLCASSLTPRPEQYFGPGTRLTVT.

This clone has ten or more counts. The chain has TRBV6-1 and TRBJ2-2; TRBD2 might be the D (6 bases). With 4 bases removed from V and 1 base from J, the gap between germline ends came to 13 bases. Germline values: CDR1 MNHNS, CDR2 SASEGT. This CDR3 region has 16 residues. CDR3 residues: CASSARLGQNTGELFF. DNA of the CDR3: TGTGCCAGCAGTGCCCGACTAGGGCAGAACACCGGGGAGCTGTTTTTT.

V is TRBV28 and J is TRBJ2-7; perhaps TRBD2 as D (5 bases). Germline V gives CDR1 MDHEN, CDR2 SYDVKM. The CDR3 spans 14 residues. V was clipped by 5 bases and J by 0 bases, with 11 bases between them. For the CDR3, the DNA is TGTGCCAGCAGTCTCGACTATTCCTCCTACGAGCAGTACTTC. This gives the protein CASSLDYSSYEQYF.

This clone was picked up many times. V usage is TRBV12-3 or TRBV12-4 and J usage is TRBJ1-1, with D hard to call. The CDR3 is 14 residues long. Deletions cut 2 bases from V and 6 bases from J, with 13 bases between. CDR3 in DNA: TGTGCCAGCAGTTTATCACCCGGACGGCCTGAAGCTTTCTTT. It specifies CASSLSPGRPEAFF.

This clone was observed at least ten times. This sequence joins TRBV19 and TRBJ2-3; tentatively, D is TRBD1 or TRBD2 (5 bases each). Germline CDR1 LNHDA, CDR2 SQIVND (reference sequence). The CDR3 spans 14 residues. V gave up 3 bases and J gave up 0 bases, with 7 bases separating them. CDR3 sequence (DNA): TGTGCCAGTAGTATTAGGGACAGCACAGATACGCAGTATTTT. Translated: CASSIRDSTDTQYF.

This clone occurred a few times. CDR3 coding DNA: TGTGCCAGCAGTAGACAGGGGGCGCCCAGCTCCTACGAGCAGTACTTC. Its protein is CASSRQGAPSSYEQYF. The chain links TRBV6-1 to TRBJ2-7; 10 nucleotides line up with TRBD1. Germline V CDR1 and CDR2: MNHNS, SASEGT. Trimming cost V 5 bases and J 0 bases; bases outside gene matches: 7. The CDR3 is made up of 16 amino acids.

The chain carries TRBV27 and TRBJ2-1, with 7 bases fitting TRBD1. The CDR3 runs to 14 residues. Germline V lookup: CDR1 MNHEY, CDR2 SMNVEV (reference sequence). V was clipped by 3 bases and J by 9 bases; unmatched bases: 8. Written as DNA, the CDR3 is TGTGCCAGCAGTTTGAGTCAGGGGGTGGCTGAGCAGTTCTTC. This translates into CASSLSQGVAEQFF.